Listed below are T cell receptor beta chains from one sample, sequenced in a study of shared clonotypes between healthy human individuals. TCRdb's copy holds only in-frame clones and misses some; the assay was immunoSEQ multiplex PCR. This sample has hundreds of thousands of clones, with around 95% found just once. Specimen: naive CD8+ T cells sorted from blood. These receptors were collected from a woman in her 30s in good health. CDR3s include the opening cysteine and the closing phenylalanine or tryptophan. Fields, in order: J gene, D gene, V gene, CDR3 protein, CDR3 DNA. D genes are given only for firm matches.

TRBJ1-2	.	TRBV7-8	CASSSDTYSYYGYTF	TGTGCCAGCAGCTCTGACACCTACTCTTACTATGGCTACACCTTC
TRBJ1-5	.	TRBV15	CATSRDQPGRSSNQPQHF	TGTGCCACCAGCAGAGATCAACCAGGGCGGTCGAGCAATCAGCCCCAGCATTTT
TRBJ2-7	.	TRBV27	CASSLGGSTYEQYF	TGTGCCAGCAGTTTAGGGGGCTCAACCTACGAGCAGTACTTC
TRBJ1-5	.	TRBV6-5	CASSGYSNQPQHF	TGTGCCAGCAGTGGCTATAGCAATCAGCCCCAGCATTTT
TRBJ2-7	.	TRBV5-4	CASSLASVYEQYF	TGTGCCAGCAGCTTGGCCAGTGTTTACGAGCAGTACTTC
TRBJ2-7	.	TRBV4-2	CASSQEGRETYEQYF	TGTGCCAGCAGCCAAGAAGGCCGGGAGACCTACGAGCAGTACTTC
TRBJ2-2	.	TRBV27	CASSYVRAAGELFF	TGTGCCAGCAGTTACGTGAGGGCCGCCGGGGAGCTGTTTTTT
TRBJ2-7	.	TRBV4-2	CASSQEAQFSHEQYF	TGTGCCAGCAGCCAAGAGGCCCAGTTCTCCCACGAGCAGTACTTC
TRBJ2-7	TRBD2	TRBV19	CASSPGLAGPYEQYF	TGTGCCAGTAGCCCGGGACTAGCGGGACCCTACGAGCAGTACTTC
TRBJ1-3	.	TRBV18	CASSTDNTIYF	TGTGCCAGCTCGACGGATAACACCATATATTTT
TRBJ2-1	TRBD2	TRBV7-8	CASSPGLAGINEQFF	TGTGCCAGCAGCCCGGGACTAGCGGGAATCAATGAGCAGTTCTTC
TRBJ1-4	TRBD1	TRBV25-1	CASSTRTGNEKLFF	TGTGCCAGCAGTACCCGGACAGGGAATGAAAAACTGTTTTTT
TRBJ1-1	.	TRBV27	CASSFPGSEAFF	TGTGCCAGCAGTTTCCCAGGCAGTGAAGCTTTCTTT
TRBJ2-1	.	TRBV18	CASSPSESYNEQFF	TGTGCCAGCTCACCTAGTGAATCCTACAATGAGCAGTTCTTC